These 22 T cell receptor beta chains came from one sample sequenced in a study of control samples from healthy donors and cancer patients (dated by TCRdb to the early 2020s). The method was the immunoSEQ multiplex PCR assay. TCRdb took over this immuneACCESS table, retaining in-frame rearrangements with V and J assigned. Such tables are incomplete; in checked studies, under half of the missing clones stem from an unresolved V gene, and the remainder is unexplained. The sample table lists about 180,000 clones, about 90% of them with a count of one. More than 1.3% of the sample belongs to the ten largest clones. The specimen sequenced was blood. Source of these receptors: a woman aged 50 to 60 in good health.

This chain connects TRBV28 to TRBJ2-7, with D possibly being TRBD1 or TRBD2 (5 bases each). The CDR3 is 14 amino acids. The germline V and J ends were trimmed by 6 bases and 0 bases, with 12 bases remaining between them. Germline V gene lookup returns CDR1 MDHEN and CDR2 SYDVKM. The CDR3 nucleotides read TGTGCCAGCAGGGGGGACCGCACCTCCTACGAGCAGTACTTC. Its protein product is CASRGDRTSYEQYF.

The V and J genes are TRBV23-1 and TRBJ2-3; D not resolved. TRBV23-1 carries the ORF label, with uncertain function. This CDR3 comprises 14 residues. V lost 1 base to trimming and J lost 3 bases, with 8 bases between them. The CDR3 region has the DNA TGCGCCAGCAGTCAATATACAGATACAGATACGCAGTATTTT. Translation gives CASSQYTDTDTQYF.

This chain links TRBV7-2 with TRBJ2-7; possibly TRBD1 for D (5 bases). Trimming removed 5 bases at V and 0 bases at J, with 11 bases between. The CDR3 covers 14 residues. Germline lookup yields CDR1 SGHTA and CDR2 FQGNSA. The CDR3 loop is CASSTSGYSYEQYF. Written as DNA, the CDR3 is TGTGCCAGCAGCACGTCAGGGTACTCCTACGAGCAGTACTTC.

This clone was seen more than once but under ten times. The same CDR3 can be traced to other DNA sequences in this sample. The chain has TRBV3-1 (or the pseudogene TRBV3-2) and TRBJ1-5; 8 bases are shared with TRBD1. J was trimmed by 2 bases and V by 6 bases; bases with no gene match: 3. CDR1 is LGHDT and CDR2 is YNNKEL in the germline V gene (reference sequence). The CDR3 covers 14 residues. CDR3 DNA sequence: TGTGCCAGCAGTCAGACAGGGGGCAATCAGCCCCAGCATTTT. Protein product: CASSQTGGNQPQHF.

The rearrangement links TRBV28 to TRBJ2-3; 7 nucleotides match TRBD2. Germline CDR1 reads MDHEN; CDR2 reads SYDVKM. This CDR3 has 15 amino acids. J was trimmed by 2 bases and V by 7 bases; bases with no gene match: 9. This CDR3 reads CASNTGTTYTDTQYF. CDR3 DNA: TGTGCCAGCAATACCGGGACTACTTACACAGATACGCAGTATTTT.

This clone showed up just once. J is TRBJ1-3 and V is TRBV18, with TRBD1 identical over 8 bases. CDR3 size: 13 residues. The ends lost 8 bases at V and 4 bases at J; junction bases unmatched: 4. The germline V gene encodes CDR1 KGHSH and CDR2 LQKENI. In nucleotides, the CDR3 is TGTGCCAGCCAGGGGGCGCGAGGAAACACCATATATTTT. It is translated as CASQGARGNTIYF.

The J gene is TRBJ2-2, the V gene TRBV7-9; D is undetermined. The CDR3 runs to 14 residues. CDR1 and CDR2 from the germline V gene are SEHNR and FQNEAQ (reference sequence). V was pared by 5 bases and J by 3 bases, with 10 bases between. The CDR3 DNA follows: TGTGCCAGCAGCAGCGACGGATACACCGGGGAGCTGTTTTTT. Protein sequence: CASSSDGYTGELFF.

Remarks on this clone: The same CDR3 arises from other DNA sequences in this sample as well. The V gene is TRBV3-1 (or the pseudogene TRBV3-2), the J gene TRBJ2-1; 12 nucleotides match TRBD2. The germline gives CDR1 LGHDT, CDR2 YNNKEL (reference sequence). With V trimmed by 4 bases and J by 7 bases, 11 bases remained unmatched. CDR3 length: 17 amino acids. The CDR3 bases are TGTGCCAGCAGCCCCACCTCCCGACTAGCGGGAGAGAATGAGCAGTTCTTC. This sequence encodes CASSPTSRLAGENEQFF.

The V gene is TRBV28, the J gene TRBJ1-6, with D perhaps matching TRBD1 (5 bases). This CDR3 has 16 amino acids. Germline loops: CDR1 MDHEN, CDR2 SYDVKM. V was cut by 2 bases and J by 5 bases, with 13 bases left in between. CDR3 DNA sequence: TGTGCCAGCAGTTTAGGGACTGGGGGGAATAATTCACCCCTCCACTTT. This sequence encodes CASSLGTGGNNSPLHF. Supplemented by reference TRBV28 and TRBJ1-6, the full variable domain reads DVKVTQSSRYLVKRTGEKVFLECVQDMDHENMFWYRQDPGLGLRLIYFSYDVKMKEKGDIPEGYSVSREKKERFSLILESASTNQTSMYLCASSLGTGGNNSPLHFGNGTRLTVT.

The chain links TRBV25-1 to TRBJ1-3; D remains ambiguous. In germline, CDR1 is MGHDK, CDR2 SYGVNS. Trimming removed 10 bases from V and 8 bases from J, with 21 bases in between. The CDR3 length is 14 residues. The CDR3: CATSPSPLGDTIYF. The CDR3 DNA reads as TGTGCCACCTCGCCGTCTCCGTTGGGAGACACCATATATTTT.

The chain has TRBV6-5 and TRBJ1-5, with 7 bases fitting TRBD1. The germline gives CDR1 MNHEY, CDR2 SVGAGI. The V gene end was trimmed by 6 bases and the J gene end by 3 bases; junction bases not matched to a gene: 2. The CDR3 length is 13 residues. CDR3 protein: CASRTGINQPQHF. CDR3 coding DNA: TGTGCCAGCAGGACAGGGATCAATCAGCCCCAGCATTTT.

This clone was seen only once. The chain recombines TRBV9 with TRBJ2-5, with D maybe TRBD1 (6 bases). V gave up 3 bases and J gave up 4 bases, with 16 bases separating them. The germline CDR1 and CDR2 sequences are SGDLS and YYNGEE. There are 15 residues in the CDR3. The CDR3 sequence is CASSAQGIRGETQYF. CDR3 sequence (DNA): TGTGCCAGCAGCGCCCAGGGGATAAGGGGAGAGACCCAGTACTTC.

The chain recombines TRBV24-1 with TRBJ1-5; TRBD1 matches at 7 bases. The V segment lost 6 bases and the J segment 5 bases; nucleotides outside the gene matches: 6. From germline, CDR1 is KGHDR and CDR2 SFDVKD. The CDR3 loop spans 14 amino acids. CDR3 amino acids: CATSSRQGDQPQHF. In DNA, the CDR3 is TGTGCCACCAGTTCGAGACAGGGTGATCAGCCCCAGCATTTT.

The J gene is TRBJ2-1, the V gene TRBV19; TRBD2 matches at 13 bases. The germline CDR1 and CDR2 sequences are LNHDA and SQIVND (reference sequence). The CDR3 extends over 17 amino acids. V was pared by 7 bases and J by 8 bases, with 14 bases of the junction left unmatched. This chain's CDR3 is CASTQSPGLAGSDEQFF. The DNA of the CDR3 is TGTGCCAGTACCCAATCCCCGGGACTAGCGGGATCTGATGAGCAGTTCTTC.

This clone was seen a handful of times. CDR3 loop: CASSFSSGTGELFF. The DNA for the CDR3 is TGTGCCAGCAGCTTTTCAAGCGGGACCGGGGAGCTGTTTTTT. The rearrangement uses TRBV7-2 and TRBJ2-2; possible D gene TRBD2, 6 bases. The CDR3 contains 14 residues. V lost 3 bases and J lost 5, with 10 bases in between. Germline V CDR1 and CDR2: SGHTA, FQGNSA.

The chain employs TRBV4-1 and TRBJ1-5; D possibly corresponds to TRBD1 (6 bases). Trimming took off 0 bases at V and 6 bases at J, with 15 bases between the two ends. Germline values: CDR1 MGHRA, CDR2 YSYEKL. This CDR3 region has 16 residues. The CDR3: CASSQDPTGQTQPQHF. CDR3 DNA sequence: TGCGCCAGCAGCCAAGATCCTACAGGGCAGACTCAGCCCCAGCATTTT.

The V gene is TRBV2, the J gene TRBJ2-3, with TRBD2 identical over 7 bases. CDR3 size: 15 residues. CDR1 is SNHLY, CDR2 FYNNEI, per germline. J gave up 3 bases and V 8 bases, and 11 bases lay outside the gene matches. The CDR3 DNA is TGTGCCAGCCATAGGGAAGCGGGGTTTACAGATACGCAGTATTTT. As protein: CASHREAGFTDTQYF.

This clone was counted only a few times. CDR3 DNA: TGTGCCAGCAGTCCGCAGGGGCTGGAGACCCAGTACTTC. It specifies CASSPQGLETQYF. The rearrangement uses TRBV28 and TRBJ2-5; a possible D gene is TRBD1 (6 bases). The germline CDR1 and CDR2 sequences are MDHEN and SYDVKM. V was pared by 5 bases and J by 5 bases, with 12 bases between. The CDR3 sequence is 13 residues long.

The chain is built from TRBV2 and TRBJ2-7; D may be TRBD1 (6 bases). The V gene's germline CDR1 is SNHLY and CDR2 FYNNEI. V was clipped by 2 bases and J by 4 bases, with 6 bases between them. The CDR3 consists of 12 residues. The chain's CDR3 is CASSEQGYEQYF. CDR3 coding DNA: TGTGCCAGCAGTGAACAGGGGTACGAGCAGTACTTC. The whole variable domain, filled in from reference TRBV2 and TRBJ2-7, reads EPEVTQTPSHQVTQMGQEVILRCVPISNHLYFYWYRQILGQKVEFLVSFYNNEISEKSEIFDDQFSVERPDGSNFTLKIRSTKLEDSAMYFCASSEQGYEQYFGPGTRLTVT.

V usage is TRBV2 and J usage is TRBJ1-4; 7 bases are a match to TRBD1. The CDR3 consists of 15 residues. J was trimmed by 7 bases and V by 5 bases; bases with no gene match: 10. Looked up from germline, CDR1 is SNHLY and CDR2 is FYNNEI. In DNA, the CDR3 is TGTGCCAGCAGTAATATGGGACAGCTGTCTGAAAAACTGTTTTTT. Encoded protein: CASSNMGQLSEKLFF.

The CDR3 region has the DNA TGTGCCAGTAGGGGACAGGGTGGCAATCAGCCCCAGCATTTT. Translation: CASRGQGGNQPQHF. This sequence joins TRBV19 and TRBJ1-5; 9 nucleotides match TRBD1. Trimming took 6 bases from V and 2 from J; bases not matched to a gene: 2. CDR3 length: 14 amino acids. CDR1 is LNHDA and CDR2 is SQIVND in the germline V gene (reference sequence).

This chain links TRBV13 with TRBJ2-7; 9 bases fit TRBD1. The CDR3 totals 14 residues. CDR1 is PRHDT and CDR2 is FYEKMQ in the germline V gene (reference sequence). Trimming removed 6 bases from V and 6 bases from J; junction bases left unmatched: 9. Here the CDR3 DNA reads TGTGCCAGCAGTTACCGGGACAGGGTCCCCGAGCAGTACTTC. This gives the protein CASSYRDRVPEQYF.